Following are 24 T cell receptor beta chains from one sample sequenced in a study of neurological immune-mediated disorders. Time point defined: longitudinal time-point 2. TCRdb independently ran MiXCR on the 5' RACE reads; one entry per CDR3 protein. This sample has some 60,000 distinct CDR3 sequences, with around 9.7% found just once. Input material: PBMCs. Source of these receptors: a man aged 30-40 years in good health.

The table lists this clonotype with many counts. This chain joins TRBV5-6 and TRBJ2-4; 8 bases align to TRBD2. V lost 0 bases and J lost 5; bases outside the gene matches: 4. This CDR3 spans 15 amino acids. Germline CDR1 reads SGHDT; CDR2 reads YYEEEE. CDR3 amino acids: CASSLGTGGENIQYF. As DNA, the CDR3 is TGTGCCAGCAGCTTGGGGACGGGAGGGGAAAACATTCAGTACTTC.

This clonotype was counted at least ten times. The chain carries TRBV27 and TRBJ2-7; 8 nucleotides match TRBD1. Germline V gene sequence: CDR1 MNHEY, CDR2 SMNVEV (reference sequence). This CDR3 contains 14 residues. The V gene end was trimmed by 2 bases and the J gene end by 3 bases; junction bases not matched to a gene: 3. CDR3 sequence reads: CASSLKQGVYEQYF. The DNA for the CDR3 is TGTGCCAGCAGTTTAAAACAGGGGGTCTACGAGCAGTACTTC.

This chain uses TRBV7-9 with TRBJ2-1; D is uncertain. Trimming removed 3 bases from V and 7 bases from J, with 4 bases in between. This CDR3 has 11 residues. Germline lookup yields CDR1 SEHNR and CDR2 FQNEAQ (reference sequence). This CDR3 is CASSFLNEQFF. In nucleotides, the CDR3 is TGTGCCAGCAGCTTTTTAAATGAGCAGTTCTTC.

The table lists this clonotype with many counts. The chain combines TRBV28 with TRBJ2-4; no reliable D call. Trimming removed 10 bases from V and 6 bases from J, with 16 bases in between. The CDR3 loop spans 13 amino acids. CDR1 is MDHEN, CDR2 SYDVKM, per germline. CDR3 DNA sequence: TGTGCCACCGTAGTAGGGAATTTAAACATTCAGTACTTC. Its translation: CATVVGNLNIQYF. Looking up the rest from reference TRBV28 and TRBJ2-4 gives the full variable domain: DVKVTQSSRYLVKRTGEKVFLECVQDMDHENMFWYRQDPGLGLRLIYFSYDVKMKEKGDIPEGYSVSREKKERFSLILESASTNQTSMYLCATVVGNLNIQYFGAGTRLSVL.

V usage is TRBV18 and J usage is TRBJ1-4, with 7 nucleotides matching TRBD1. CDR1 is KGHSH and CDR2 is LQKENI in the germline V gene. CDR3 length equals 16 residues. J was trimmed by 0 bases and V by 3 bases; bases with no gene match: 4. Here the CDR3 DNA reads TGTGCCAGCTCACCGCGGGACAGCACAACTAATGAAAAACTGTTTTTT. It codes for CASSPRDSTTNEKLFF.

This clonotype has just a few counts. The V gene is TRBV7-6, the J gene TRBJ2-7; 7 nucleotides align to TRBD2. Germline loops: CDR1 SGHVS, CDR2 FNYEAQ. The CDR3 totals 15 residues. V lost 5 bases to trimming and J lost 5 bases; unmatched junction nucleotides: 12. Here the CDR3 reads CASSQRDAVMDEQYF. As DNA, the CDR3 is TGTGCCAGCAGCCAGCGGGACGCCGTAATGGACGAGCAGTACTTC.

This clonotype was recorded many times. The rearrangement joins TRBV29-1 to TRBJ1-4, with 12 bases lining up with TRBD1. The CDR3 covers 14 residues. Trimming at V came to 6 bases and at J to 7 bases, leaving 6 bases not matched to a gene. Per germline, CDR1 SQVTM and CDR2 ANQGSEA. CDR3 in amino acids: CSVARDRGREKLFF. CDR3 nucleotides: TGCAGCGTCGCTAGGGACAGGGGGCGTGAAAAACTGTTTTTT. The variable domain in full, with the rest retrieved from reference TRBV29-1 and TRBJ1-4, is SAVISQKPSRDICQRGTSLTIQCQVDSQVTMMFWYRQQPGQSLTLIATANQGSEATYESGFVIDKFPISRPNLTFSTLTVSNMSPEDSSIYLCSVARDRGREKLFFGSGTQLSVL.

This chain links TRBV20-1 with TRBJ2-3; 14 positions match TRBD2. The CDR3 is 19 amino acids. Germline trimming cut 5 bases from V and 0 bases from J; bases unmatched to any gene: 13. The germline gives CDR1 DFQATT, CDR2 SNEGSKA (reference sequence). The CDR3 here is CSAPGLAGGWGTSTDTQYF. In DNA, the CDR3 is TGCAGTGCTCCCGGACTAGCGGGAGGATGGGGTACTAGCACAGATACGCAGTATTTT.

This clonotype was observed many times. This chain uses TRBV24-1 with TRBJ2-1; no definite D call. Germline loops: CDR1 KGHDR, CDR2 SFDVKD. Between the trimmed V and J ends, which lost 6 bases and 5 bases, there was a span of 16 bases. The CDR3 loop spans 15 amino acids. The CDR3 sequence: CATSSGGADDNEQFF. The CDR3 region has the DNA TGTGCCACCAGTTCCGGCGGAGCAGATGACAATGAGCAGTTCTTC.

This clonotype was detected many times. This chain connects TRBV20-1 to TRBJ2-7; 9 bases are shared with TRBD1. J lost 4 bases, V lost 0 bases, and 4 bases had no gene match. Germline values: CDR1 DFQATT, CDR2 SNEGSKA (reference sequence). CDR3 length: 14 amino acids. CDR3 sequence: CSARETGGAYEQYF. CDR3 nucleotide sequence: TGCAGTGCTAGAGAGACAGGGGGGGCGTACGAGCAGTACTTC.

This clonotype has a count of ten or more. The chain has TRBV5-1 and TRBJ2-7; 10 bases agree with TRBD1. V lost 1 base, J lost 3 bases, and 4 bases stayed unmatched. The CDR3 covers 15 residues. Germline loops: CDR1 SGHRS, CDR2 YFSETQ. This CDR3 is CASSLQGQGIYEQYF. The CDR3 nucleotides are TGCGCCAGCAGCTTGCAGGGACAGGGGATCTACGAGCAGTACTTC.

This clonotype appeared many times. The chain links TRBV2 to TRBJ2-5; 10 bases line up with TRBD1. The junction had 4 bases not matched to a gene; V was cut back by 6 bases and J by 3 bases. The CDR3 length is 14 residues. Germline loops: CDR1 SNHLY, CDR2 FYNNEI. The CDR3 sequence: CASSRDRGKETQYF. The CDR3 DNA is TGTGCCAGCAGCCGGGACAGGGGTAAAGAGACCCAGTACTTC.

This clonotype was found many times. This chain links TRBV25-1 with TRBJ2-7; possibly TRBD1 for D (6 bases). The CDR3 runs to 15 residues. Trimming left V 2 bases short and J 2 bases short, with 13 bases between. Per germline, CDR1 MGHDK and CDR2 SYGVNS. CDR3 sequence reads: CASSETAGVPYEQYF. The CDR3 DNA is TGTGCCAGCAGTGAAACCGCAGGGGTACCCTACGAGCAGTACTTC.

In this sample, this clonotype turned up many times. The V call is TRBV7-2, the J call TRBJ2-3, with unresolved D. The CDR3 is 16 amino acids. Germline lookup yields CDR1 SGHTA and CDR2 FQGNSA. Between the trimmed V and J ends, which lost 5 bases and 0 bases, there was a span of 15 bases. CDR3 sequence (DNA): TGTGCCAGCAGCAAACACACCGGCGGAAGCACAGATACGCAGTATTTT. Protein: CASSKHTGGSTDTQYF.

The V and J genes are TRBV20-1 and TRBJ2-7; D unclear. Germline-derived CDR1 and CDR2 are DFQATT and SNEGSKA (reference sequence). V was pared by 3 bases and J by 1 base, with 7 bases between. This CDR3 contains 12 residues. The CDR3 nucleotides read TGCAGTGCTAGTTGGCTTTCCTACGAGCAGTACTTC. Its translation: CSASWLSYEQYF.

In its sample, this clonotype was seen many times. CDR3: CASSSTGTSGDTQYF. The DNA of the CDR3 is TGTGCCAGCAGCTCAACCGGGACTAGCGGGGATACGCAGTATTTT. The J gene is TRBJ2-3, the V gene TRBV7-7, with 12 bases matching TRBD2. The length of the CDR3 is 15 residues. CDR1 and CDR2 (germline): SSHAT, FNYEAQ (reference sequence). Trimming removed 4 bases from V and 6 bases from J; junction bases left unmatched: 5.

This clonotype was counted ten times or more. The rearrangement uses TRBV5-1 and TRBJ2-3, with D possibly called TRBD1 or TRBD2 (5 bases each). The germline gives CDR1 SGHRS, CDR2 YFSETQ. Trimming shortened V by 0 bases and J by 3 bases, and 11 bases separated the two germline ends. The length of the CDR3 is 15 residues. CDR3 nucleotide sequence: TGCGCCAGCAGCTTGGAGGGACGGAAAACAGATACGCAGTATTTT. Encoded protein: CASSLEGRKTDTQYF.

Ten or more counts support this clonotype. V gene TRBV12-3 or TRBV12-4 combines with J gene TRBJ1-1; 9 bases are shared with TRBD1. The CDR3 contains 16 residues. With V trimmed by 6 bases and J by 4 bases, 12 bases remained unmatched. The CDR3 bases are TGTGCCAGCAGACGCCCCGCACAGGGGGCGGGCACTGAAGCTTTCTTT. Translating it yields CASRRPAQGAGTEAFF.

This clonotype was detected only a few times. The chain has TRBV20-1 and TRBJ2-7; TRBD1 aligns across 7 bases. The V gene end was trimmed by 5 bases and the J gene end by 1 base; junction bases not matched to a gene: 17. This CDR3 has 17 residues. Germline V gene lookup returns CDR1 DFQATT and CDR2 SNEGSKA (reference sequence). The CDR3 loop reads CSAPSLGTARGSYEQYF. The CDR3 DNA sequence: TGCAGTGCTCCCTCCCTTGGGACAGCCCGAGGGTCCTACGAGCAGTACTTC.

This clonotype has a count of ten or more. V and J are TRBV5-5 and TRBJ2-1, with D possibly matching TRBD1 (6 bases). The CDR3 sequence is 13 residues long. The germline gives CDR1 SGHKS, CDR2 YYEKEE (reference sequence). V gave up 5 bases and J gave up 8 bases, with 14 bases separating them. In nucleotides, the CDR3 is TGTGCCAGCAGATCGGGACATCGGGATGAGCAGTTCTTC. This codes for CASRSGHRDEQFF.

This clonotype was seen many times. The genes are TRBV20-1 and TRBJ2-5, with 9 bases identical to TRBD2. Germline V gene lookup returns CDR1 DFQATT and CDR2 SNEGSKA (reference sequence). The V gene end was trimmed by 0 bases and the J gene end by 5 bases; junction bases not matched to a gene: 10. This CDR3 is 16 amino acids long. In DNA, the CDR3 is TGCAGTGCTAGAGATTCGGCGGCGGGAGGGGGGGAGACCCAGTACTTC. This encodes CSARDSAAGGGETQYF.

At least ten counts were recorded for this clonotype. J is TRBJ2-7 and V is TRBV20-1, with TRBD2 identical over 13 bases. The CDR3 is 14 amino acids. Per germline, CDR1 DFQATT and CDR2 SNEGSKA (reference sequence). Unmatched junction bases numbered 2, after V lost 3 bases and J lost 3 bases. Here the CDR3 DNA reads TGCAGTGCTAGGGGACTAGCGGGAAGCTACGAGCAGTACTTC. As protein: CSARGLAGSYEQYF.

This clonotype was counted at least ten times. This chain links TRBV9 with TRBJ2-3, with D possibly matching TRBD2 (5 bases). CDR1 is SGDLS and CDR2 is YYNGEE in the germline V gene. This CDR3 is 16 amino acids long. The V gene lost 0 bases and the J gene lost 0 bases, with 11 bases spanning the gap. CDR3 region: CASSVGTDFSTDTQYF. The CDR3 DNA reads TGTGCCAGCAGCGTAGGAACGGACTTTAGCACAGATACGCAGTATTTT.

Ten or more counts support this clonotype. The chain joins TRBV12-3 or TRBV12-4 to TRBJ2-7; maybe TRBD1 (6 bases). The CDR3 is 13 amino acids. V was cut by 6 bases and J by 8 bases, with 17 bases left in between. The CDR3 region has the DNA TGTGCCAGCAGCCCCGAGGGGGTGAAGAAGCAGTACTTC. Translating it yields CASSPEGVKKQYF.